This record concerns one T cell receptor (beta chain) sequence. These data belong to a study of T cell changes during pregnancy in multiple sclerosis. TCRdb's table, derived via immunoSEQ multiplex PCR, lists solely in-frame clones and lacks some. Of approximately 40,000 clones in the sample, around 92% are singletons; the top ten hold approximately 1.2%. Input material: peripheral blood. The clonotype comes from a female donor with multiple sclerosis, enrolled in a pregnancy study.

The CDR3 nucleotides read TGTGCCAGCACTGATCATTATTATGGCTACACCTTC. Translation gives CASTDHYYGYTF. The chain has TRBV6-1 and TRBJ1-2; D remains unclear. The ends were cut back, 7 bases at V and 5 bases at J, with 11 bases in the middle. In germline, CDR1 is MNHNS, CDR2 SASEGT. This CDR3 is 12 amino acids long.